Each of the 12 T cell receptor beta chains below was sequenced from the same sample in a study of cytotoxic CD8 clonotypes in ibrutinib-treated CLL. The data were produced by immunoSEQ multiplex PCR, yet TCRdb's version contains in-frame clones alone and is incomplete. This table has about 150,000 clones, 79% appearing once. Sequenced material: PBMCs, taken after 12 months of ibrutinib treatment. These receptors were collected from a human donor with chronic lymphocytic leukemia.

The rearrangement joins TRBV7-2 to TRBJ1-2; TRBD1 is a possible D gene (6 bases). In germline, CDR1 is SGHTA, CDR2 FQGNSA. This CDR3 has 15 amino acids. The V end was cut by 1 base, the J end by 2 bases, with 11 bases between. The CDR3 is CASSLVSQGNYGYTF. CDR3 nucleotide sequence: TGTGCCAGCAGCTTAGTTAGCCAGGGGAACTATGGCTACACCTTC. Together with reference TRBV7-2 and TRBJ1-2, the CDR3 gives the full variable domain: GAGVSQSPSNKVTEKGKDVELRCDPISGHTALYWYRQSLGQGLEFLIYFQGNSAPDKSGLPSDRFSAERTGGSVSTLTIQRTQQEDSAVYLCASSLVSQGNYGYTFGSGTRLTVV.

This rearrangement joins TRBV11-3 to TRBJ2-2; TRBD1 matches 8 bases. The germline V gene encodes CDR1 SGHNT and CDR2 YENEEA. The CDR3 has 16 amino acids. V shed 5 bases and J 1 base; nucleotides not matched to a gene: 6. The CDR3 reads CASSPGQGGNTGELFF. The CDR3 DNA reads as TGTGCCAGCAGCCCCGGACAGGGCGGGAACACCGGGGAGCTGTTTTTT.

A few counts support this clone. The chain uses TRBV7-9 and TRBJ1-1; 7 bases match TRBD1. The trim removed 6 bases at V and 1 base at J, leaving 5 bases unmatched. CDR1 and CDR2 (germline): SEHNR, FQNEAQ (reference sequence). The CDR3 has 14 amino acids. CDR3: CASRRDRRNTEAFF. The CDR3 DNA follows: TGTGCCAGCAGACGGGACAGAAGGAACACTGAAGCTTTCTTT.

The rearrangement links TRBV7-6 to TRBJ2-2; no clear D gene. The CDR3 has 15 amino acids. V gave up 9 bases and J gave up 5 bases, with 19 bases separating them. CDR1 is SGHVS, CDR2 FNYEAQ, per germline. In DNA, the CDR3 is TGTGCCAGTACCGCCAGCGTGGGCCGGACCGGGGAGCTGTTTTTT. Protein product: CASTASVGRTGELFF.

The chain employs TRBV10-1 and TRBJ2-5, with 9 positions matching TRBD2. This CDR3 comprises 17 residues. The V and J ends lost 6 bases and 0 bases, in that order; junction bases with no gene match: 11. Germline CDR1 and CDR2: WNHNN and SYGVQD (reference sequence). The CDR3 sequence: CASSGEGTSRNQETQYF. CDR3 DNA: TGCGCCAGCAGCGGGGAAGGGACTAGCAGGAACCAAGAGACCCAGTACTTC.

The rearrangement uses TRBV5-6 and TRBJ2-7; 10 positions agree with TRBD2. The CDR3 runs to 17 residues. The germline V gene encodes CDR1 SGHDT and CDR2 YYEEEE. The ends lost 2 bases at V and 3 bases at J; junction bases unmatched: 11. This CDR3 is CASSFASGSVSIYEQYF. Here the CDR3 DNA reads TGTGCCAGCAGCTTTGCTAGCGGGAGTGTAAGTATCTACGAGCAGTACTTC.

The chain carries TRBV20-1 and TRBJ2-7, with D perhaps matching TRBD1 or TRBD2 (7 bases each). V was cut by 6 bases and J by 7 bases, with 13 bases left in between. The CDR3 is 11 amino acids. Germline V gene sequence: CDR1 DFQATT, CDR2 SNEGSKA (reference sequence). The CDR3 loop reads CSARGRGEQYF. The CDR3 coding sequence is TGCAGTGCCAGGGGGAGGGGAGAGCAGTACTTC.

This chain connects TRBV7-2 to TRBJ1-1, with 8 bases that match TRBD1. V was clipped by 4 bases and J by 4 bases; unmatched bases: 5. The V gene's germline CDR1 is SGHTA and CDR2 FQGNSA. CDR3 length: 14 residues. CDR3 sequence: CASSSGQGSTEAFF. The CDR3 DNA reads TGTGCCAGCAGCTCCGGACAGGGATCCACTGAAGCTTTCTTT.

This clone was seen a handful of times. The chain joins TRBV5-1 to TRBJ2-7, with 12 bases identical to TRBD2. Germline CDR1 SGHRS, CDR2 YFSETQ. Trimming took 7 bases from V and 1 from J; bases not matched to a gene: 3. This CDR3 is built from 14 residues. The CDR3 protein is CASRTSGTSYEQYF. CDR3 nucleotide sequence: TGCGCCAGCCGGACTAGCGGGACATCCTACGAGCAGTACTTC.

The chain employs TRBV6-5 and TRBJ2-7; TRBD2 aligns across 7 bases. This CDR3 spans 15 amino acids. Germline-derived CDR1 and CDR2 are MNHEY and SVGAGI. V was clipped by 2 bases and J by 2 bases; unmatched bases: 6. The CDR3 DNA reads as TGTGCCAGCAGTTACAGGCGGGAGACTACCTACGAGCAGTACTTC. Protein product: CASSYRRETTYEQYF.

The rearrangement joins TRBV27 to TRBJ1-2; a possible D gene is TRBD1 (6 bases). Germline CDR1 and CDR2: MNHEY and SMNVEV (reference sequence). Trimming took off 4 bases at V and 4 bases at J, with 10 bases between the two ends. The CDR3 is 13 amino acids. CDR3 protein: CASSSIQGYGYTF. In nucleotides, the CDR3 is TGTGCCAGCAGTTCGATACAGGGCTATGGCTACACCTTC.

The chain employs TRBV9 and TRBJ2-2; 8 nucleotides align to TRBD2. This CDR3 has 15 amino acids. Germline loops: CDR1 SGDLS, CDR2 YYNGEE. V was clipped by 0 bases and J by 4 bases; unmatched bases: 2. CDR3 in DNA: TGTGCCAGCAGCGTAGCGGGAGGGAGCACCGGGGAGCTGTTTTTT. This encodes CASSVAGGSTGELFF.